The clone carrying this T cell receptor (beta chain) was found once. The TCR-sequenced patients were a few responders to pembrolizumab. This entry belongs to a study of PD-1 blockade in mismatch repair-deficient tumors. Sequencing used immunoSEQ multiplex PCR; TCRdb keeps in-frame clones, though not all of them. The profile shows about 100,000 clones, 82% of them singletons. Germline values: CDR1 LNHDA, CDR2 SQIVND (reference sequence). The CDR3 sequence is 13 residues long. Trimming left V 5 bases short and J 3 bases short, with 8 bases between. This sequence originates from an adult with mismatch repair-deficient cancer. The chain recombines TRBV19 with TRBJ2-1; no definite D call. The starting material was peripheral blood, obtained less than 37 weeks after starting pembrolizumab. This CDR3 is CASSANSYNEQFF. DNA of the CDR3: TGTGCCAGTAGTGCAAACAGCTACAATGAGCAGTTCTTC.